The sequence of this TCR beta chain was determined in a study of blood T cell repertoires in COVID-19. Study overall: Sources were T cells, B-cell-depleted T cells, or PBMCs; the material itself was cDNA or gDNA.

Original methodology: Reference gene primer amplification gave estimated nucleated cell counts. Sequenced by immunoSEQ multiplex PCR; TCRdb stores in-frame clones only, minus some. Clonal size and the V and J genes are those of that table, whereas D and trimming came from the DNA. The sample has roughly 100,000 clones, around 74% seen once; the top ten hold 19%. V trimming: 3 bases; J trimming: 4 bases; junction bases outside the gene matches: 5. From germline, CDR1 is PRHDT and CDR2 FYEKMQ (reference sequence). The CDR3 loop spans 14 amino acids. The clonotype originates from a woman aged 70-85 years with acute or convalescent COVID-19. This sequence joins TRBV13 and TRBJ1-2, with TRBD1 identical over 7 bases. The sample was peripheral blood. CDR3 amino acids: CASSFSDRVYGYTF. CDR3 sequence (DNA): TGTGCCAGCAGCTTTAGCGACAGGGTCTATGGCTACACCTTC.